This T cell receptor beta chain was sequenced for a study of blood T cells in healthy people across ages. The CDR3 extends over 13 amino acids. Germline values: CDR1 SGHDT, CDR2 YYEEEE. Trimming stripped 1 base from V and 7 bases from J, with 12 bases between. Healthy Caucasian individuals from Russia aged about 6 to 95 served as donors. A second roughly 6 to 12 cycle PCR used barcoded and J-beta primers. A template-switch adaptor containing 12 random nucleotides labeled each cDNA molecule. CDR3-containing paired-end reads numbering at least 2.5 million came from each sample. TCRdb ran MiXCR on the 5' RACE reads and lists one entry per CDR3 protein. The table lists hundreds of thousands of distinct CDR3 sequences, around 32% of them singletons. This clonotype appeared once. Antigen specificity is unknown. Whole-study results and caveats: Diversity of TCR beta per million T cells declined in a roughly linear way with age.

The TCR was taken from a woman older than 75 in good health. Sequencing was performed on blood. The chain uses TRBV5-6 and TRBJ2-7, with D perhaps TRBD1 or TRBD2 (5 bases each). The CDR3 protein is CASSLRGEGEQYF. The DNA for the CDR3 is TGTGCCAGCAGCTTGCGTGGCGAGGGGGAGCAGTACTTC.